This T cell receptor beta chain was recorded in a study of breast tumors, draining lymph nodes, adjacent tissues. Study findings and constraints: Tumor and nontumor repertoires were significantly more similar in luminal-like than in basal-like breast cancer. Tumor TCR diversity was below lymph nodes but above nontumor tissue.

This clonotype was observed many times. Its antigen remains unidentified. TCRdb redid the calling of the multiplex PCR reads with MiXCR, one entry per CDR3 protein. The sample records roughly 80,000 distinct CDR3 sequences, roughly 19% being singletons. Axillary draining lymph nodes of breast cancer patients supplied the node samples. The CDR3 is made up of 15 amino acids. Trimming removed 0 bases at V and 2 bases at J, with 11 bases between. CDR1 is SGHAT, CDR2 FQNNGV, per germline. Material: axillary lymph node tissue. The clonotype comes from a female donor with breast cancer. Some clones in this sample may be carry-over from other donors' samples. The chain employs TRBV11-2 and TRBJ2-7; a possible D gene is TRBD1 (6 bases). The CDR3 nucleotides read TGTGCCAGCAGCTTAGATAGGGGGAGTGCCTACGAGCAGTACTTC. Its protein product is CASSLDRGSAYEQYF.